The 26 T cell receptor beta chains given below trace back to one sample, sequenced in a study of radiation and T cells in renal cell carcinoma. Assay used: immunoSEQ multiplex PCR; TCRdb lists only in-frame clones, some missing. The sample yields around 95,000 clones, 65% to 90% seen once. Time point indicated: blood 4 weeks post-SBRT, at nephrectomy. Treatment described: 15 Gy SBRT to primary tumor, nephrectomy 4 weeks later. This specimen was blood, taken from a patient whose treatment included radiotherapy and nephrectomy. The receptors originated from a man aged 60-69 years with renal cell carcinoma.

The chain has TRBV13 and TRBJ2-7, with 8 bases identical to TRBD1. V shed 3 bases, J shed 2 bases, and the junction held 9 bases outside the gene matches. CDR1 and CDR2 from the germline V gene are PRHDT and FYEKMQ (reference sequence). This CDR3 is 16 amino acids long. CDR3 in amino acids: CASSFQGQGPPYEQYF. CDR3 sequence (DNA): TGTGCCAGCAGCTTTCAAGGACAGGGTCCTCCCTACGAGCAGTACTTC.

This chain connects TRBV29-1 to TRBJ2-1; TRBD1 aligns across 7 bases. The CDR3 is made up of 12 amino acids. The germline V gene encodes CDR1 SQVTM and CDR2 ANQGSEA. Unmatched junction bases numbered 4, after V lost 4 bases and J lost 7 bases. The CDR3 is CSVVRGQNEQFF. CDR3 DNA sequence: TGCAGCGTTGTTAGGGGGCAGAATGAGCAGTTCTTC.

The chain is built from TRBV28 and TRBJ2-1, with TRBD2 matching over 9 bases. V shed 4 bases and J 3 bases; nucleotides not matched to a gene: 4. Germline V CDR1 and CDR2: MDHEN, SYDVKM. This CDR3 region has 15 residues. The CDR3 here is CASSSLAGVYNEQFF. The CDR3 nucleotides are TGTGCCAGCAGTTCTTTAGCGGGGGTCTACAATGAGCAGTTCTTC. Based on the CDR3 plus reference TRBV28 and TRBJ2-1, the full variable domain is DVKVTQSSRYLVKRTGEKVFLECVQDMDHENMFWYRQDPGLGLRLIYFSYDVKMKEKGDIPEGYSVSREKKERFSLILESASTNQTSMYLCASSSLAGVYNEQFFGPGTRLTVL.

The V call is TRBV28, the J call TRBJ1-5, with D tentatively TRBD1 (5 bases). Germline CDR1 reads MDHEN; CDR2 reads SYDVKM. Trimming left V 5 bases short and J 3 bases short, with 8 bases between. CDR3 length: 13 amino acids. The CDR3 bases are TGTGCCAGCAGTCACAGGCCCAATCAGCCCCAGCATTTT. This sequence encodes CASSHRPNQPQHF.

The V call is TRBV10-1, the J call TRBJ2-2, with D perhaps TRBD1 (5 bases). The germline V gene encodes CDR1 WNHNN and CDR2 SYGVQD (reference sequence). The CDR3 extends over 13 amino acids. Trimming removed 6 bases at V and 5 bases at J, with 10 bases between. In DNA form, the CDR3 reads TGCGCCAGCAGGCCTCAGGGAACCGGGGAGCTGTTTTTT. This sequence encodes CASRPQGTGELFF.

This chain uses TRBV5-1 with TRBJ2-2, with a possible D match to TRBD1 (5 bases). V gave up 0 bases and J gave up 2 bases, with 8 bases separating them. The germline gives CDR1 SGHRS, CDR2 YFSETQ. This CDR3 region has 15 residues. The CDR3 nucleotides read TGCGCCAGCAGCTTGGAGGACACCAACACCGGGGAGCTGTTTTTT. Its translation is CASSLEDTNTGELFF.

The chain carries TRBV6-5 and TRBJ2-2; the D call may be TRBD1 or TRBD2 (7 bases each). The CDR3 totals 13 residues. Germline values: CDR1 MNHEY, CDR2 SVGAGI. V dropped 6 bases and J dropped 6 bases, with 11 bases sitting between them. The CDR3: CASSSGTAGELFF. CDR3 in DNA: TGTGCCAGCAGCAGCGGGACAGCCGGGGAGCTGTTTTTT.

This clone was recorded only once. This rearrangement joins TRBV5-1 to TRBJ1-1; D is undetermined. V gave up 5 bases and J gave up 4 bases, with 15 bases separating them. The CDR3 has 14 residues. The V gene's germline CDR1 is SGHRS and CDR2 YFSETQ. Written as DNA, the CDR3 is TGCGCCAGCAGTGATGTTTGGGTGAGCACTGAAGCTTTCTTT. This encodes CASSDVWVSTEAFF.

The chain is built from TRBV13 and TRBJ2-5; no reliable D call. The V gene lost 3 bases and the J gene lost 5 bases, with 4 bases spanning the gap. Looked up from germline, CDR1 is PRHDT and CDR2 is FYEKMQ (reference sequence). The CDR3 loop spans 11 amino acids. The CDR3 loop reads CASSFGETQYF. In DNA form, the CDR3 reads TGTGCCAGCAGCTTCGGGGAGACCCAGTACTTC.

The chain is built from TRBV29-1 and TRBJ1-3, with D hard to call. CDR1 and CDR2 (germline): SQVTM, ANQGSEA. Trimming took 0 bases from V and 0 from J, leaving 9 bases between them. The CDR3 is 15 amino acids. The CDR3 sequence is CSVEDWESSGNTIYF. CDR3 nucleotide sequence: TGCAGCGTTGAAGATTGGGAGAGCTCTGGAAACACCATATATTTT.

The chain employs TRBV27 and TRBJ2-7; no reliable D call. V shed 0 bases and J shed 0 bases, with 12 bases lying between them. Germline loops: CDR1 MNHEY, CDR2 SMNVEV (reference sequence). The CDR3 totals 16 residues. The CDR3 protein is CASSLSWRSSSYEQYF. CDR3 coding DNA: TGTGCCAGCAGTTTATCGTGGAGAAGCAGCTCCTACGAGCAGTACTTC.

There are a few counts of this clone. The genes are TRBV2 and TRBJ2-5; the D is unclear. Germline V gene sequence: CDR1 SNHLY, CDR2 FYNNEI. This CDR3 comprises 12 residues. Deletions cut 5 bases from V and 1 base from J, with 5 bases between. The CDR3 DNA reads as TGTGCCAGCAGTCGTTTCCAAGAGACCCAGTACTTC. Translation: CASSRFQETQYF.

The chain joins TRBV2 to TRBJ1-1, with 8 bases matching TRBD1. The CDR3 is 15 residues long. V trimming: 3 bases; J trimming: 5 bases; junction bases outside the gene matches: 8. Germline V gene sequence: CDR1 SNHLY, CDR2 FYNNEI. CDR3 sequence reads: CASSDLRGRITEAFF. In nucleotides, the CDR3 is TGTGCCAGCAGTGACCTCAGGGGGCGGATAACTGAAGCTTTCTTT.

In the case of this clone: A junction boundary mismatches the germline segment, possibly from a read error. The CDR3 is CASSQGSGKNEQFF. CDR3 in DNA: TGCGCCAGCAGTCAAGGTTCAGGGAAGAATGAGCAGTTCTTC. The chain carries TRBV4-1 and TRBJ2-1, with D perhaps TRBD1 (5 bases). The germline V gene encodes CDR1 MGHRA and CDR2 YSYEKL. The CDR3 loop spans 14 amino acids.

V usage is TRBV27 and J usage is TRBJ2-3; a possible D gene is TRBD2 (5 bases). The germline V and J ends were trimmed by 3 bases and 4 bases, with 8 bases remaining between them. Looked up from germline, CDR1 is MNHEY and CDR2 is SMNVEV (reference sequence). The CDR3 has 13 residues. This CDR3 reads CASSFQRADTQYF. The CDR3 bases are TGTGCCAGCAGTTTTCAGAGGGCAGATACGCAGTATTTT.

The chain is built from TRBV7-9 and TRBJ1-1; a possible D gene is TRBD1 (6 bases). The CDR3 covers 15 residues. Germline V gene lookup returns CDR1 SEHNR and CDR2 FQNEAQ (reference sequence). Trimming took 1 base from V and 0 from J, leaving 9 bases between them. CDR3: CASSLGAGVNTEAFF. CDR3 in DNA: TGTGCCAGCAGCTTAGGAGCAGGGGTGAACACTGAAGCTTTCTTT. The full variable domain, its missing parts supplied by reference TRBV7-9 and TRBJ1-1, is DTGVSQNPRHKITKRGQNVTFRCDPISEHNRLYWYRQTLGQGPEFLTYFQNEAQLEKSRLLSDRFSAERPKGSFSTLEIQRTEQGDSAMYLCASSLGAGVNTEAFFGQGTRLTVV.

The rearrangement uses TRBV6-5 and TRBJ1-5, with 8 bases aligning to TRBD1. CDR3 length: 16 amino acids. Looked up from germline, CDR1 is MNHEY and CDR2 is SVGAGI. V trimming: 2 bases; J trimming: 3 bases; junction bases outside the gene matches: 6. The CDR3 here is CASSYAGTGTNQPQHF. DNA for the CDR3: TGTGCCAGCAGTTACGCCGGGACAGGCACCAATCAGCCCCAGCATTTT.

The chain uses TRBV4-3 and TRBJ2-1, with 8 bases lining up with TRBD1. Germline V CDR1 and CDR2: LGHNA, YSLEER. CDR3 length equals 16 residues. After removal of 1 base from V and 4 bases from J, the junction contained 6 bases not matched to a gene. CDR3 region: CASSQAGGAVYNEQFF. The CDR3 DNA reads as TGCGCCAGCAGCCAAGCAGGGGGCGCCGTATACAATGAGCAGTTCTTC.

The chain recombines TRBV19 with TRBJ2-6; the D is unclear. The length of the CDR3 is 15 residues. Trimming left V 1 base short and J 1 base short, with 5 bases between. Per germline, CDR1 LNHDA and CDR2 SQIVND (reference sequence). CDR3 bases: TGTGCCAGTAGTATAGGACGATCTGGGGCCAACGTCCTGACTTTC. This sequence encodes CASSIGRSGANVLTF. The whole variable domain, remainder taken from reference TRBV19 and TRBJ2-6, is DGGITQSPKYLFRKEGQNVTLSCEQNLNHDAMYWYRQDPGQGLRLIYYSQIVNDFQKGDIAEGYSVSREKKESFPLTVTSAQKNPTAFYLCASSIGRSGANVLTFGAGSRLTVL.

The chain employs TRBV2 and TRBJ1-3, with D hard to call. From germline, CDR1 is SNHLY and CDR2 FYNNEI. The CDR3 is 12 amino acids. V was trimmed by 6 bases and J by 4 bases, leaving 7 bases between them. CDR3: CASRVRGNTIYF. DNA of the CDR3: TGTGCCAGCAGAGTCAGGGGAAACACCATATATTTT. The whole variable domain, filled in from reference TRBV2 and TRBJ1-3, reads EPEVTQTPSHQVTQMGQEVILRCVPISNHLYFYWYRQILGQKVEFLVSFYNNEISEKSEIFDDQFSVERPDGSNFTLKIRSTKLEDSAMYFCASRVRGNTIYFGEGSWLTVV.

In DNA form, the CDR3 reads TGTGCCAGCAGCCGATCCGACGGACGCTACTACAATGAGCAGTTCTTC. The encoded protein is CASSRSDGRYYNEQFF. The chain carries TRBV13 and TRBJ2-1; D call uncertain. Germline values: CDR1 PRHDT, CDR2 FYEKMQ (reference sequence). Trimming pared 5 bases from V and 3 bases from J, leaving 17 bases between. The CDR3 extends over 16 amino acids.

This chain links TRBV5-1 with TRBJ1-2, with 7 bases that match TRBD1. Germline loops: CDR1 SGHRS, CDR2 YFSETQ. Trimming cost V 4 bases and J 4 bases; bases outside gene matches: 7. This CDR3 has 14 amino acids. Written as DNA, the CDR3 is TGCGCCAGCAGCCCGGTCAGGGGGATCTATGGCTACACCTTC. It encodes CASSPVRGIYGYTF.

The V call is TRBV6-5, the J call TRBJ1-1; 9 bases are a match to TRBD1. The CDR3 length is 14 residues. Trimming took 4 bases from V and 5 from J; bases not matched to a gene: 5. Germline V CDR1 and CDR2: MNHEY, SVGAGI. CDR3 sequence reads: CASSFNRGLTEAFF. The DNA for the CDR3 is TGTGCCAGCAGTTTCAACAGGGGGCTGACTGAAGCTTTCTTT.

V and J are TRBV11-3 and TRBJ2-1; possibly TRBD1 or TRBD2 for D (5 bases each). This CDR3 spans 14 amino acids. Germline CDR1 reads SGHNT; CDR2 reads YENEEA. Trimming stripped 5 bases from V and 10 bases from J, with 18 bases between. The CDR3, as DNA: TGTGCCAGCAGCCCAACGACGTTAGGGGACGAGCAGTTCTTC. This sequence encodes CASSPTTLGDEQFF.

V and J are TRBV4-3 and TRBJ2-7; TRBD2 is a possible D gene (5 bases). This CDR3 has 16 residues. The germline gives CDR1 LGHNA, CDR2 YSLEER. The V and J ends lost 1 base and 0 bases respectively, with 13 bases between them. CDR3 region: CASSQGMAGVSYEQYF. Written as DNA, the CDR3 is TGCGCCAGCAGCCAAGGGATGGCGGGTGTCTCCTACGAGCAGTACTTC.

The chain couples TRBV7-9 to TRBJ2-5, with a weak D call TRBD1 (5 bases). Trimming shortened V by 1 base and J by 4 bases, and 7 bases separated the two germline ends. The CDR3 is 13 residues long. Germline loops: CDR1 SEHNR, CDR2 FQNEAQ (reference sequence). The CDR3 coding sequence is TGTGCCAGCAGCTTAGTTAGGGGAGAGACCCAGTACTTC. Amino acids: CASSLVRGETQYF.